The rows below give T cell receptor beta chains drawn from one sample of a study of blood T cell repertoires in COVID-19. Only in-frame clones appear in the TCRdb table, and some are missing; sequencing was by immunoSEQ multiplex PCR. The data show about 100,000 clones, approximately 86% seen once. The source material was peripheral blood. All receptors derive from a man aged 80 or over with active or convalescent COVID-19. Each CDR3 is given with its conserved first and last residue. The order of the fields is J gene, V gene, D gene, clone size, CDR3 protein, CDR3 DNA. The D gene is left open where the match is weak. Clone size is shown for a subset of rows, as once, few, many or a class of expanded clone.

TRBJ2-7	TRBV7-2	NA	NA	CASSLGAGNSYEQYF	TGTGCCAGCAGCTTAGGGGCAGGGAACTCCTACGAGCAGTACTTC
TRBJ2-1	TRBV25-1	NA	NA	CASSEQPGRLSYNEQFF	TGTGCCAGCAGTGAACAGCCAGGGCGGCTTTCCTACAATGAGCAGTTCTTC
TRBJ1-3	TRBV11-2	NA	NA	CASSSGLEGNTIYF	TGTGCCAGCAGCTCGGGGTTAGAGGGAAACACCATATATTTT
TRBJ2-5	TRBV11-2	NA	NA	CASSLGPQETQYF	TGTGCCAGCAGCTTAGGGCCACAAGAGACCCAGTACTTC
TRBJ2-1	TRBV29-1	TRBD1	NA	CSVATGNNEQFF	TGCAGCGTGGCGACAGGGAACAATGAGCAGTTCTTC
TRBJ2-2	TRBV9	NA	NA	CASSSRGATTGELFF	TGTGCCAGCAGCTCTCGCGGGGCAACGACCGGGGAGCTGTTTTTT
TRBJ2-5	TRBV6-2/TRBV6-3	TRBD2	NA	CASSSGLAGGPGETQYF	TGTGCCAGCAGTTCCGGACTAGCGGGAGGGCCGGGAGAGACCCAGTACTTC
TRBJ2-3	TRBV28	NA	NA	CASSEQTDTQYF	TGTGCCAGCAGTGAACAGACAGATACGCAGTATTTT
TRBJ2-5	TRBV5-5	TRBD1	NA	CASSAVSPGQAYF	TGTGCCAGCAGCGCTGTTAGCCCCGGACAGGCCTACTTC
TRBJ1-1	TRBV6-5	NA	NA	CASSRAGGEAFF	TGTGCCAGCAGTAGGGCGGGGGGTGAAGCTTTCTTT
TRBJ2-3	TRBV6-5	NA	NA	CASSYGSGIGTDTQYF	TGTGCCAGCAGTTACGGTTCGGGGATAGGAACAGATACGCAGTATTTT
TRBJ1-2	TRBV12-5	NA	NA	CASGLGGREYGYTF	TGTGCTAGTGGTTTGGGGGGCCGGGAGTATGGCTACACCTTC
TRBJ2-1	TRBV19	TRBD2	NA	CASSTDSGSSYNEQFF	TGTGCCAGTAGTACCGATAGCGGGAGCTCCTACAATGAGCAGTTCTTC
TRBJ2-7	TRBV11-2	TRBD1	NA	CASSRIGRRGLEQYF	TGTGCCAGCAGCCGGATTGGGAGAAGGGGGCTCGAGCAGTACTTC
TRBJ1-5	TRBV6-5	TRBD1	NA	CASSIRGTGWNPQHF	TGTGCCAGCAGTATACGGGGGACAGGGTGGAATCCCCAGCATTTT
TRBJ2-5	TRBV11-2	NA	few	CASSLQAPETQYF	TGTGCCAGTAGCCTCCAGGCCCCAGAGACCCAGTACTTC
TRBJ1-5	TRBV18	TRBD1	NA	CASQGDNQPQHF	TGTGCTTCGCAGGGGGATAATCAGCCCCAGCATTTT
TRBJ2-7	TRBV28	NA	NA	CASSSPRGGQYF	TGTGCCAGCTCATCCCCCAGGGGCGGGCAGTACTTC
TRBJ2-4	TRBV3-1/TRBV3-2	TRBD1	NA	CASSPLQGASKNIQYF	TGTGCCAGCAGCCCGCTACAGGGGGCTTCCAAAAACATTCAGTACTTC
TRBJ2-1	TRBV5-1	TRBD2	NA	CASSVTSVGNGEQFF	TGCGCCAGCAGCGTCACTAGCGTCGGGAATGGTGAGCAGTTCTTC
TRBJ1-2	TRBV7-2	TRBD1	NA	CASSRTGGFSGYTF	TGTGCCAGCAGTAGGACAGGGGGATTCTCTGGCTACACCTTC
TRBJ2-5	TRBV10-3	NA	NA	CAISVEGETQYF	TGTGCCATCAGTGTGGAGGGGGAGACCCAGTACTTC
TRBJ2-1	TRBV4-1	TRBD2	NA	CASSHGLAGAGYNEQFF	TGCGCCAGCAGCCACGGACTAGCGGGAGCAGGATACAATGAGCAGTTCTTC
TRBJ2-3	TRBV9	TRBD1	few	CASSVLQGAGVTDTQYF	TGTGCCAGCAGCGTACTACAGGGGGCAGGAGTGACAGATACGCAGTATTTT
TRBJ1-2	TRBV14	TRBD1	NA	CASSQDVRGYYGYTF	TGTGCCAGCAGCCAAGATGTCAGGGGGTACTATGGCTACACCTTC
TRBJ1-2	TRBV7-2	NA	NA	CASSLAGDSDAF	TGTGCCAGCAGCTTAGCCGGGGATAGTGATGCCTTC
TRBJ2-5	TRBV5-1	TRBD2	NA	CASSPSGSGRQETQYF	TGCGCCAGCAGCCCCTCCGGGAGCGGGAGGCAAGAGACCCAGTACTTC